The source of this T cell receptor (beta chain) is a study of regulatory T cells in long-lasting Graves disease. Germline CDR1 is SGDLS and CDR2 is YYNGEE. CDR3 length equals 14 residues. Sequencing libraries for TCR beta were prepared with iRepertoire HTBI primers and Arm-PCR of CDR3 regions. TCRdb reanalysed the multiplex PCR reads using MiXCR and keeps one entry per CDR3 protein. This table holds fewer than 550,000 distinct CDR3 sequences, 20% to 25% found once. Time point indicated: persistent/refractory GD, antithyroid drugs over 5 years with positive TRAb. PBMC RNA was the source of the TCR library. As for this clonotype: The antigen is unknown. A junction boundary mismatches the germline segment, possibly from a read error.

Broader study findings: Persistent Graves' patients had lower TCR diversity than newly diagnosed ones. Repertoires from persistent disease leaned toward TRBV28, TRBJ1-2 and TRBJ2-5.

The chain combines TRBV9 with TRBJ1-2, with 8 positions matching TRBD1. The sample here was peripheral blood mononuclear cells (PBMCs), taken when the disease was refractory, from a patient treated with antithyroid drugs. This receptor was taken from a female donor with Graves disease. The CDR3 reads CASSIQGGGQYLSF. The CDR3 bases are TGTGCCAGCAGTATACAGGGGGGGGGCCAATACCTAAGCTTC.